The 30 T cell receptor beta chains below come from one sample, sequenced in a study of blood T cell repertoires in COVID-19. The method was immunoSEQ multiplex PCR; TCRdb's version includes in-frame clones alone and lacks a portion of them. The sample has about 290,000 clones, 70% to 90% seen once; the top ten hold 4.1%. The sequencing input was peripheral blood. The receptors originated from a woman aged 50 to 65 with active or convalescent COVID-19.

The genes are TRBV29-1 and TRBJ2-3; TRBD2 aligns across 12 bases. V lost 4 bases and J lost 4; bases outside the gene matches: 30. The CDR3 is made up of 23 amino acids. CDR1 is SQVTM, CDR2 ANQGSEA, per germline. The CDR3 nucleotides are TGCAGCGTTGTGGCCTTGCCCTTCCCCGGGACTAGCGGGCGATCGTTTCGTGCAGATACGCAGTATTTT. Translated: CSVVALPFPGTSGRSFRADTQYF.

The chain is built from TRBV5-6 and TRBJ2-1; TRBD1 matches 11 bases. The CDR3 spans 17 residues. The J segment lost 8 bases and the V segment lost 0 bases, leaving 10 bases of the junction unmatched. CDR1 is SGHDT, CDR2 YYEEEE, per germline. The CDR3 bases are TGTGCCAGCAGCTTGGCCCCCGGACAGGGGGCTTGGGATGAGCAGTTCTTC. This gives the protein CASSLAPGQGAWDEQFF.

This chain uses TRBV12-5 with TRBJ2-1; the match to TRBD2 covers 10 bases. Per germline, CDR1 LGHNT and CDR2 FRNRAP. The CDR3 runs 15 residues. The junction had 2 bases not matched to a gene; V was cut back by 2 bases and J by 4 bases. This CDR3 is CASGLSSGSYNEQFF. The CDR3 nucleotides read TGTGCTAGTGGTTTGTCTAGCGGGAGTTACAATGAGCAGTTCTTC.

The gene calls are TRBV3-1 (or the pseudogene TRBV3-2) and TRBJ2-7, with 7 bases fitting TRBD1. The CDR3 length is 14 residues. Germline assignment: CDR1 LGHDT and CDR2 YNNKEL (reference sequence). Germline trimming cut 4 bases from V and 3 bases from J; bases unmatched to any gene: 6. The CDR3 sequence is CASSRGGQFYEQYF. Here the CDR3 DNA reads TGTGCCAGCAGCCGAGGGGGACAGTTCTACGAGCAGTACTTC.

This clone was observed a few times. This sample includes further DNA sequences coding for the same CDR3. The chain has TRBV6-5 and TRBJ2-7, with TRBD2 matching 12 bases. The germline V gene has CDR1 MNHEY and CDR2 SVGAGI. The length of the CDR3 is 14 residues. The trim removed 5 bases at V and 3 bases at J, leaving 2 bases unmatched. The CDR3 protein is CASSRLAGDYEQYF. DNA of the CDR3: TGTGCCAGCAGTCGACTAGCGGGAGACTACGAGCAGTACTTC.

The chain couples TRBV28 to TRBJ2-2; 7 nucleotides line up with TRBD2. From germline, CDR1 is MDHEN and CDR2 SYDVKM. The CDR3 covers 16 residues. Unmatched junction bases numbered 9, after V lost 8 bases and J lost 0 bases. DNA for the CDR3: TGTGCCAGCGGGGGGGTCCGGGCCTCGAACACCGGGGAGCTGTTTTTT. This encodes CASGGVRASNTGELFF.

V usage is TRBV7-9 and J usage is TRBJ1-2; the D is unclear. The germline V and J ends were trimmed by 1 base and 4 bases, with 16 bases remaining between them. The germline V gene encodes CDR1 SEHNR and CDR2 FQNEAQ (reference sequence). The CDR3 runs 16 residues. The CDR3 nucleotides read TGTGCCAGCAGCTTAGTCCCCACCCCAGGAAGCTATGGCTACACCTTC. The encoded protein is CASSLVPTPGSYGYTF.

This chain links TRBV5-4 with TRBJ1-1, with 7 bases fitting TRBD1. Germline lookup yields CDR1 SGHNT and CDR2 YYREEE (reference sequence). CDR3 length: 14 residues. J lost 5 bases, V lost 3 bases, and 7 bases had no gene match. CDR3 bases: TGTGCCAGCAGCTCACAGGGGCGAGGTACTGAAGCTTTCTTT. Translation: CASSSQGRGTEAFF.

This chain connects TRBV6-1 to TRBJ1-6, with 8 positions matching TRBD1. Germline lookup yields CDR1 MNHNS and CDR2 SASEGT. V shed 4 bases and J 6 bases; nucleotides not matched to a gene: 8. The CDR3 loop spans 16 amino acids. The CDR3 bases are TGTGCCAGCAGTGGGGGCCGGGACAGGAGTAATTCACCCCTCCACTTT. It is translated as CASSGGRDRSNSPLHF.

The chain employs TRBV7-2 and TRBJ2-2, with D unresolved. The CDR3 length is 13 residues. The V and J ends lost 7 bases and 6 bases respectively, with 12 bases between them. The V gene's germline CDR1 is SGHTA and CDR2 FQGNSA. CDR3 nucleotide sequence: TGTGCCAGCACTGCGTCAACGGCCGGGGAGCTGTTTTTT. It translates to CASTASTAGELFF. Looking up the rest from reference TRBV7-2 and TRBJ2-2 gives the full variable domain: GAGVSQSPSNKVTEKGKDVELRCDPISGHTALYWYRQSLGQGLEFLIYFQGNSAPDKSGLPSDRFSAERTGGSVSTLTIQRTQQEDSAVYLCASTASTAGELFFGEGSRLTVL.

The V and J genes are TRBV5-1 and TRBJ2-3, with D tentatively TRBD2 (6 bases). The length of the CDR3 is 15 residues. V gave up 0 bases and J gave up 1 base, with 9 bases separating them. CDR1 SGHRS and CDR2 YFSETQ come from the germline V gene. Here the CDR3 reads CASSLEWGGTDTQYF. The DNA of the CDR3 is TGCGCCAGCAGCTTGGAGTGGGGGGGCACAGATACGCAGTATTTT.

The chain joins TRBV4-1 to TRBJ2-1; D not certain. The CDR3 is made up of 15 amino acids. Germline V lookup: CDR1 MGHRA, CDR2 YSYEKL. The V end was cut by 0 bases, the J end by 5 bases, with 11 bases between. The CDR3 region is CASSQEYDINNEQFF. DNA of the CDR3: TGCGCCAGCAGCCAAGAATACGACATAAACAATGAGCAGTTCTTC.

The chain carries TRBV5-1 and TRBJ2-3; TRBD2 matches at 10 bases. Trimming cost V 6 bases and J 4 bases; bases outside gene matches: 5. Germline CDR1 and CDR2: SGHRS and YFSETQ. There are 14 residues in the CDR3. The CDR3 protein is CASTLAGYSDTQYF. CDR3 DNA: TGCGCCAGCACACTAGCGGGATACTCAGATACGCAGTATTTT.

The chain joins TRBV10-3 to TRBJ1-4, with D unresolved. The V end lost 5 bases, the J end lost 0 bases, and 10 bases lay between the germline ends. CDR1 is ENHRY and CDR2 is SYGVKD in the germline V gene. The CDR3 contains 15 residues. CDR3 sequence reads: CAISQQSATNEKLFF. CDR3 sequence (DNA): TGTGCCATCAGTCAACAGAGTGCAACTAATGAAAAACTGTTTTTT.

The chain carries TRBV7-3 and TRBJ2-1; 10 positions agree with TRBD2. Germline values: CDR1 SGHTA, CDR2 FQGTGA. CDR3 length: 15 residues. V shed 5 bases and J 8 bases; nucleotides not matched to a gene: 9. DNA of the CDR3: TGTGCCAGCAGCCCAAAGCGGGAGGGTGTGGATGAGCAGTTCTTC. Its protein product is CASSPKREGVDEQFF.

V gene TRBV7-8 combines with J gene TRBJ1-4; 8 bases line up with TRBD1. The length of the CDR3 is 15 residues. Trimming at V came to 5 bases and at J to 8 bases, leaving 10 bases not matched to a gene. CDR1 SGHVS and CDR2 FQNEAQ come from the germline V gene. The CDR3 here is CASSLGTGSGEKLFF. The CDR3, as DNA: TGTGCCAGCAGCCTTGGGACAGGATCGGGGGAAAAACTGTTTTTT.

The chain couples TRBV27 to TRBJ1-2; 9 bases are shared with TRBD1. With V trimmed by 3 bases and J by 4 bases, 3 bases remained unmatched. The CDR3 sequence is 14 residues long. The germline V gene encodes CDR1 MNHEY and CDR2 SMNVEV (reference sequence). DNA for the CDR3: TGTGCCAGCAGTTTCGGGACAGGGTCCTATGGCTACACCTTC. This sequence encodes CASSFGTGSYGYTF.

This rearrangement joins TRBV4-1 to TRBJ2-5, with 8 bases aligning to TRBD2. Trimming at V came to 1 base and at J to 1 base, leaving 5 bases not matched to a gene. The CDR3 length is 16 residues. Germline assignment: CDR1 MGHRA and CDR2 YSYEKL. The CDR3 nucleotides read TGCGCCAGCAGCCAAGTGCTTGGACTAGCCCAAGAGACCCAGTACTTC. It yields the protein CASSQVLGLAQETQYF.

The chain combines TRBV2 with TRBJ1-5; 9 bases map to TRBD1. CDR1 and CDR2 (germline): SNHLY, FYNNEI. The CDR3 runs to 16 residues. V gave up 6 bases and J gave up 1 base; unmatched junction bases: 7. The CDR3 DNA sequence: TGTGCCAGCAGAGTAACAGGGGGCACGAGCAATCAGCCCCAGCATTTT. This codes for CASRVTGGTSNQPQHF.

In this sample, this clone turned up once. The V and J genes are TRBV3-1 (or the pseudogene TRBV3-2) and TRBJ2-1, with a tentative D call TRBD2 (6 bases). Germline loops: CDR1 LGHDT, CDR2 YNNKEL (reference sequence). Trimming stripped 4 bases from V and 6 bases from J, with 22 bases between. This CDR3 contains 17 residues. CDR3 DNA sequence: TGTGCCAGCAGCCCCCCGGTCGGCGGGACCTATGTCAATGAGCAGTTCTTC. Translated, it gives CASSPPVGGTYVNEQFF.

This chain uses TRBV19 with TRBJ1-2; tentative D call: TRBD1 (5 bases). Trimming cost V 9 bases and J 4 bases, with 18 bases left between them. Per germline, CDR1 LNHDA and CDR2 SQIVND (reference sequence). The CDR3 runs to 14 residues. The CDR3 DNA follows: TGTGCCAGCCAACTCAGGGTCGACCCCTATGGCTACACCTTC. It codes for CASQLRVDPYGYTF. Variable domain in full (rest from reference TRBV19 and TRBJ1-2): DGGITQSPKYLFRKEGQNVTLSCEQNLNHDAMYWYRQDPGQGLRLIYYSQIVNDFQKGDIAEGYSVSREKKESFPLTVTSAQKNPTAFYLCASQLRVDPYGYTFGSGTRLTVV.

The V and J genes are TRBV18 and TRBJ1-1; D unclear. V dropped 3 bases and J dropped 5 bases, with 10 bases sitting between them. Germline CDR1 is KGHSH and CDR2 is LQKENI. There are 13 residues in the CDR3. DNA of the CDR3: TGTGCCAGCTCACCGAGACCGGAGACTGAAGCTTTCTTT. Translated: CASSPRPETEAFF.

The chain carries TRBV3-1 (or the pseudogene TRBV3-2) and TRBJ2-7, with TRBD2 matching over 7 bases. CDR3 length: 16 amino acids. Germline values: CDR1 LGHDT, CDR2 YNNKEL (reference sequence). V shed 4 bases, J shed 2 bases, and the junction held 11 bases outside the gene matches. The CDR3 loop is CASSRQKTLATYEQYF. DNA for the CDR3: TGTGCCAGCAGCCGACAAAAGACACTAGCGACCTACGAGCAGTACTTC.

V gene TRBV6-5 combines with J gene TRBJ1-4; D unclear. CDR1 MNHEY and CDR2 SVGAGI come from the germline V gene. The CDR3 is made up of 13 amino acids. Trimming removed 8 bases from V and 8 bases from J, with 15 bases in between. The CDR3 sequence is CASRLGRAEKLFF. DNA for the CDR3: TGTGCCAGCCGTCTAGGGAGGGCCGAAAAACTGTTTTTT.

This chain uses TRBV27 with TRBJ1-1; a weak D match, TRBD1 (5 bases). V lost 5 bases to trimming and J lost 1 base, with 14 bases between them. The V gene's germline CDR1 is MNHEY and CDR2 SMNVEV (reference sequence). The CDR3 extends over 15 amino acids. The CDR3 region is CASSPVWRGNTEAFF. The CDR3 DNA sequence: TGTGCCAGCAGTCCCGTCTGGAGGGGGAACACTGAAGCTTTCTTT.

The chain combines TRBV29-1 with TRBJ1-1; 9 bases map to TRBD1. V lost 7 bases and J lost 5; bases outside the gene matches: 5. CDR3 length: 12 amino acids. CDR1 and CDR2 (germline): SQVTM, ANQGSEA. The CDR3 protein is CSAWDRETEAFF. CDR3 nucleotide sequence: TGCAGCGCATGGGACAGGGAGACTGAAGCTTTCTTT.

The J gene is TRBJ1-2, the V gene TRBV2; TRBD1 is a possible D gene (5 bases). CDR3 length equals 15 residues. V was cut by 6 bases and J by 4 bases, with 18 bases left in between. The germline V gene has CDR1 SNHLY and CDR2 FYNNEI. The DNA of the CDR3 is TGTGCCAGCAGAACGGACACCGAAAATTCCTATGGCTACACCTTC. As protein: CASRTDTENSYGYTF.

The genes are TRBV4-2 and TRBJ2-3; D possibly corresponds to TRBD2 (6 bases). CDR1 and CDR2 (germline): LGHNA, YNFKEQ. The V gene lost 2 bases and the J gene lost 0 bases, with 15 bases spanning the gap. The CDR3 contains 17 residues. The CDR3 coding sequence is TGTGCCAGCAGCCAACCTCCTGGCGGGGCCAGCACAGATACGCAGTATTTT. It translates to CASSQPPGGASTDTQYF.

The rearrangement uses TRBV3-1 (or the pseudogene TRBV3-2) and TRBJ2-1; a weak D match, TRBD2 (5 bases). V lost 0 bases and J 2 bases, leaving 14 bases between the germline ends. Germline V lookup: CDR1 LGHDT, CDR2 YNNKEL (reference sequence). CDR3 size: 17 residues. CDR3 coding DNA: TGTGCCAGCAGCCAAGAGGCCAGCGGCGGAACCTACAATGAGCAGTTCTTC. This gives the protein CASSQEASGGTYNEQFF.

The rearrangement uses TRBV7-9 and TRBJ2-3; 8 nucleotides match TRBD1. The CDR3 runs 16 residues. The J segment lost 0 bases and the V segment lost 5 bases, leaving 7 bases of the junction unmatched. CDR1 and CDR2 from the germline V gene are SEHNR and FQNEAQ (reference sequence). The CDR3 reads CASSPSRTGSTDTQYF. The DNA of the CDR3 is TGTGCCAGCAGCCCCAGCCGGACAGGGAGCACAGATACGCAGTATTTT.